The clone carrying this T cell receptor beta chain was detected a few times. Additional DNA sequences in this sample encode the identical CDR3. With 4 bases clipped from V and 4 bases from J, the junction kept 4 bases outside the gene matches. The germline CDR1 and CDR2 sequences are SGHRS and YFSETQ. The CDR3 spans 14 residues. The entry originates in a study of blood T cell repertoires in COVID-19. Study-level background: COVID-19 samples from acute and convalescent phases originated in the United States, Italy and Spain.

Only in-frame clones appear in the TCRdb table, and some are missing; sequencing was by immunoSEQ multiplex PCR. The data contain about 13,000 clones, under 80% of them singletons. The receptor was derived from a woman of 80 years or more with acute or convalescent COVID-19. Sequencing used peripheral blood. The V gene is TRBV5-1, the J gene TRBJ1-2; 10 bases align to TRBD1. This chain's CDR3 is CASSPDRGFYGYTF. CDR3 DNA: TGCGCCAGCAGCCCGGACAGGGGGTTCTATGGCTACACCTTC.